The 32 T cell receptor beta chains listed next were all sequenced from one sample in a study of early T cells in non-severe SARS-CoV-2 infection. One entry per CDR3 protein results from TCRdb running MiXCR on the 5' RACE reads. The sample has approximately 69,000 distinct CDR3 sequences, roughly an eighth seen once; the top ten hold around 3.8%. The sample was whole blood. The source of these receptors is an adult who was a healthcare worker with PCR-confirmed SARS-CoV-2 infection or an uninfected control (not recorded which).

This chain joins TRBV28 and TRBJ2-5; 10 bases agree with TRBD1. CDR1 MDHEN and CDR2 SYDVKM come from the germline V gene. The length of the CDR3 is 15 residues. Losses at the gene ends were 5 bases for V and 4 bases for J; bases not matched to a gene: 7. In nucleotides, the CDR3 is TGTGCCAGCAGTACGCTGACAGGGGGCAGAGAGACCCAGTACTTC. It codes for CASSTLTGGRETQYF.

The V call is TRBV28, the J call TRBJ2-7; 8 positions agree with TRBD2. The germline gives CDR1 MDHEN, CDR2 SYDVKM. This CDR3 is 15 amino acids long. The V gene end was trimmed by 5 bases and the J gene end by 3 bases; junction bases not matched to a gene: 9. The CDR3: CASSTGPGGFYEQYF. CDR3 DNA sequence: TGTGCCAGCAGTACCGGACCGGGAGGGTTCTACGAGCAGTACTTC. Looking up the rest from reference TRBV28 and TRBJ2-7 gives the full variable domain: DVKVTQSSRYLVKRTGEKVFLECVQDMDHENMFWYRQDPGLGLRLIYFSYDVKMKEKGDIPEGYSVSREKKERFSLILESASTNQTSMYLCASSTGPGGFYEQYFGPGTRLTVT.

This clonotype was counted only a few times. The chain has TRBV28 and TRBJ1-1; D uncertain. Germline CDR1 MDHEN, CDR2 SYDVKM. Trimming cost V 4 bases and J 4 bases, with 7 bases left between them. The length of the CDR3 is 12 residues. CDR3 bases: TGTGCCAGCAGTTCGGCGACCACTGAAGCTTTCTTT. It encodes CASSSATTEAFF. The full variable domain, with the rest looked up from reference TRBV28 and TRBJ1-1, is DVKVTQSSRYLVKRTGEKVFLECVQDMDHENMFWYRQDPGLGLRLIYFSYDVKMKEKGDIPEGYSVSREKKERFSLILESASTNQTSMYLCASSSATTEAFFGQGTRLTVV.

This clonotype was recorded a few times. The CDR3 loop is CASSSHGSSYNEQFF. The CDR3 DNA follows: TGTGCCAGCAGTTCGCATGGGAGCTCCTACAATGAGCAGTTCTTC. The chain uses TRBV6-6 and TRBJ2-1, with D perhaps matching TRBD2 (5 bases). Germline V gene sequence: CDR1 MNHNY, CDR2 SVGAGI (reference sequence). This CDR3 contains 15 residues. V was clipped by 4 bases and J by 0 bases, with 10 bases between them.

The chain is built from TRBV15 and TRBJ2-1; TRBD2 matches at 13 bases. V was pared by 0 bases and J by 9 bases, with 5 bases of the junction left unmatched. The CDR3 runs to 16 residues. CDR1 is LNHNV, CDR2 YYDKDF, per germline (reference sequence). The CDR3 region is CATSRDHTSGRGEQFF. As DNA, the CDR3 is TGTGCCACCAGCAGAGATCACACTAGCGGGAGGGGTGAGCAGTTCTTC.

This clonotype was counted ten times or more. The gene calls are TRBV10-3 and TRBJ1-2; 11 nucleotides agree with TRBD1. This CDR3 is built from 15 residues. Germline lookup yields CDR1 ENHRY and CDR2 SYGVKD. V dropped 0 bases and J dropped 7; count of bases not matched to a gene: 4. CDR3: CAISESDRGPLGYTF. CDR3 DNA sequence: TGTGCCATCAGTGAGTCGGACAGGGGGCCTCTTGGCTACACCTTC.

This sequence joins TRBV6-1 and TRBJ2-7; weak D call: TRBD2 (5 bases). Trimming shortened V by 11 bases and J by 5 bases, and 7 bases separated the two germline ends. The CDR3 contains 9 residues. CDR1 is MNHNS and CDR2 is SASEGT in the germline V gene. This CDR3 reads CAHGNEQYF. CDR3 bases: TGTGCCCACGGGAACGAGCAGTACTTC.

This clonotype was seen ten or more times. The V call is TRBV25-1, the J call TRBJ1-1; D remains unclear. The CDR3 loop spans 14 amino acids. Trimming stripped 2 bases from V and 1 base from J, with 8 bases between. The germline V gene has CDR1 MGHDK and CDR2 SYGVNS. The CDR3, as DNA: TGTGCCAGCAGTGAACCTGGAACGAACACTGAAGCTTTCTTT. This codes for CASSEPGTNTEAFF.

This clonotype has ten or more counts. The chain recombines TRBV19 with TRBJ1-5; TRBD1 matches 7 bases. Germline assignment: CDR1 LNHDA and CDR2 SQIVND (reference sequence). CDR3 length equals 16 residues. With 7 bases clipped from V and 2 bases from J, the junction kept 11 bases outside the gene matches. CDR3 sequence (DNA): TGTGCCAGTAAGGACAGGCGCCTAGGTCGCAATCAGCCCCAGCATTTT. It is translated as CASKDRRLGRNQPQHF.

This clonotype has more than one count but fewer than ten. The rearrangement uses TRBV10-1 and TRBJ2-1; D remains ambiguous. The CDR3 runs to 12 residues. V gave up 5 bases and J gave up 13 bases, with 15 bases separating them. The germline V gene has CDR1 WNHNN and CDR2 SYGVQD (reference sequence). The CDR3 protein is CASSSSSFIQFF. In nucleotides, the CDR3 is TGCGCCAGCAGTTCGAGTTCATTTATTCAGTTCTTC.

The chain is built from TRBV11-2 and TRBJ2-1; no clear D. The CDR3 covers 14 residues. Germline values: CDR1 SGHAT, CDR2 FQNNGV. The V and J ends lost 0 bases and 4 bases respectively, with 7 bases between them. The CDR3 spells CASSLDHKYNEQFF. The CDR3 DNA follows: TGTGCCAGCAGCTTAGATCACAAATACAATGAGCAGTTCTTC.

In this sample, this clonotype turned up many times. In DNA form, the CDR3 reads TGCAGCGTTGAGGGGGTAGCGGGCTTTCTCTCCAATGAGCAGTTCTTC. Protein sequence: CSVEGVAGFLSNEQFF. This chain joins TRBV29-1 and TRBJ2-1; TRBD2 aligns across 7 bases. V was pared by 3 bases and J by 6 bases, with 14 bases of the junction left unmatched. Germline V CDR1 and CDR2: SQVTM, ANQGSEA. CDR3 size: 16 residues.

This clonotype was picked up a small number of times. J is TRBJ1-5 and V is TRBV28, with D unclear. Germline lookup yields CDR1 MDHEN and CDR2 SYDVKM. The germline V and J ends were trimmed by 7 bases and 4 bases, with 11 bases remaining between them. The CDR3 extends over 13 amino acids. The CDR3: CASIRHSNQPQHF. The CDR3 region has the DNA TGTGCCAGCATCAGGCATTCTAATCAGCCCCAGCATTTT. Supplemented by reference TRBV28 and TRBJ1-5, the full variable domain reads DVKVTQSSRYLVKRTGEKVFLECVQDMDHENMFWYRQDPGLGLRLIYFSYDVKMKEKGDIPEGYSVSREKKERFSLILESASTNQTSMYLCASIRHSNQPQHFGDGTRLSIL.

This clonotype showed up many times. J is TRBJ2-1 and V is TRBV27; the match to TRBD2 covers 8 bases. Germline values: CDR1 MNHEY, CDR2 SMNVEV (reference sequence). The CDR3 extends over 19 amino acids. V gave up 1 base and J gave up 0 bases; unmatched junction bases: 11. The CDR3 coding sequence is TGTGCCAGCAGTTTATTAGGAGCGGGAGTGTACAGCTCCTACAATGAGCAGTTCTTC. Its translation: CASSLLGAGVYSSYNEQFF.

The gene calls are TRBV6-1 and TRBJ1-5; D gene unclear. The V gene lost 5 bases and the J gene lost 2 bases, with 10 bases spanning the gap. CDR1 and CDR2 from the germline V gene are MNHNS and SASEGT. The CDR3 has 14 residues. CDR3 residues: CASSPTWGNQPQHF. The CDR3 coding sequence is TGTGCCAGCAGTCCGACCTGGGGCAATCAGCCCCAGCATTTT.

This clonotype came up many times. The rearrangement uses TRBV6-6 and TRBJ1-3; TRBD1 aligns across 12 bases. The CDR3 consists of 18 residues. V trimming: 4 bases; J trimming: 3 bases; junction bases outside the gene matches: 10. In germline, CDR1 is MNHNY, CDR2 SVGAGI (reference sequence). CDR3 bases: TGTGCCAGCAGTTCGGGACAGGGGGCAGGATCTCGTGGAAACACCATATATTTT. Translation: CASSSGQGAGSRGNTIYF.

This clonotype was recorded at least ten times. This chain links TRBV5-1 with TRBJ2-1; possible D gene TRBD2, 5 bases. Germline CDR1 and CDR2: SGHRS and YFSETQ. This CDR3 comprises 16 residues. V gave up 0 bases and J gave up 0 bases, with 10 bases separating them. CDR3 coding DNA: TGCGCCAGCAGCTTGGCTGGCGGGCGCTCCTACAATGAGCAGTTCTTC. Protein: CASSLAGGRSYNEQFF.

This clonotype has a handful of counts. J is TRBJ1-1 and V is TRBV27; D gene ambiguous. CDR3 length equals 15 residues. The germline V gene encodes CDR1 MNHEY and CDR2 SMNVEV (reference sequence). Trimming took 5 bases from V and 2 from J, leaving 15 bases between them. This CDR3 is CASSPDRAYNTEAFF. In nucleotides, the CDR3 is TGTGCCAGCAGTCCCGACCGGGCTTACAACACTGAAGCTTTCTTT.

The chain joins TRBV28 to TRBJ2-7; no definite D call. CDR1 is MDHEN, CDR2 SYDVKM, per germline. V was cut by 2 bases and J by 2 bases, with 7 bases left in between. The CDR3 has 13 amino acids. CDR3 nucleotide sequence: TGTGCCAGCAGTTTACTTTACCCCTACGAGCAGTACTTC. It codes for CASSLLYPYEQYF.

This clonotype was observed many times. For the CDR3, the DNA is TGTGCCAGCAGCTTGGGAAACAATGAGCAGTTCTTC. Amino acid sequence: CASSLGNNEQFF. The genes are TRBV7-3 and TRBJ2-1; D not certain. The CDR3 is made up of 12 amino acids. The V end lost 3 bases, the J end lost 5 bases, and 5 bases lay between the germline ends. The V gene's germline CDR1 is SGHTA and CDR2 FQGTGA.

The V gene is TRBV7-2, the J gene TRBJ2-1; TRBD2 matches 10 bases. The V and J ends lost 6 bases and 15 bases, in that order; junction bases with no gene match: 14. Germline V lookup: CDR1 SGHTA, CDR2 FQGNSA. The CDR3 sequence is 14 residues long. CDR3 in amino acids: CASSPSGSIEVRFF. The CDR3 region has the DNA TGTGCCAGCAGTCCTAGCGGGAGCATTGAAGTCCGGTTCTTC. Supplemented by reference TRBV7-2 and TRBJ2-1, the full variable domain reads GAGVSQSPSNKVTEKGKDVELRCDPISGHTALYWYRQSLGQGLEFLIYFQGNSAPDKSGLPSDRFSAERTGGSVSTLTIQRTQQEDSAVYLCASSPSGSIEVRFFGPGTRLTVL.

The table lists this clonotype with many counts. V and J are TRBV9 and TRBJ1-6; D perhaps matches TRBD1 (5 bases). The V gene lost 4 bases and the J gene lost 5 bases, with 22 bases spanning the gap. The germline CDR1 and CDR2 sequences are SGDLS and YYNGEE. This CDR3 has 18 residues. DNA of the CDR3: TGTGCCAGCAGCCCTCACACCGGGACGCCCTTGGATAATTCACCCCTCCACTTT. As protein: CASSPHTGTPLDNSPLHF.

This clonotype was recorded at least ten times. The CDR3 protein is CASSWLGGPRPRADTQYF. CDR3 DNA sequence: TGTGCCAGCAGCTGGCTAGGGGGACCCCGGCCTAGGGCAGATACGCAGTATTTT. This rearrangement joins TRBV7-9 to TRBJ2-3; TRBD1 is a possible D gene (6 bases). Trimming removed 4 bases at V and 4 bases at J, with 24 bases between. This CDR3 contains 18 residues. The germline gives CDR1 SEHNR, CDR2 FQNEAQ (reference sequence).

This clonotype has just a few counts. The chain carries TRBV27 and TRBJ2-3; the D gene could be TRBD1 or TRBD2 (6 bases each). This CDR3 has 15 residues. Trimming cost V 6 bases and J 5 bases, with 18 bases left between them. Germline CDR1 MNHEY, CDR2 SMNVEV (reference sequence). The CDR3 sequence: CASSSGRGAGDTQYF. CDR3 in DNA: TGTGCCAGCAGCTCGGGTAGGGGGGCGGGAGATACGCAGTATTTT.

This clonotype turned up a few times. The CDR3 sequence is CASSGNGWPATGELFF. The DNA for the CDR3 is TGTGCCAGCAGTGGCAACGGCTGGCCGGCCACCGGGGAGCTGTTTTTT. This rearrangement joins TRBV28 to TRBJ2-2; no reliable D call. V lost 5 bases and J lost 4, with 17 bases in between. The CDR3 covers 16 residues. CDR1 is MDHEN and CDR2 is SYDVKM in the germline V gene.

Ten or more counts support this clonotype. The chain is built from TRBV28 and TRBJ2-3; D is unclear. Trimming removed 4 bases at V and 0 bases at J, with 5 bases between. CDR1 and CDR2 (germline): MDHEN, SYDVKM. CDR3 length equals 13 residues. The CDR3: CASSWPSTDTQYF. CDR3 coding DNA: TGTGCCAGCAGTTGGCCCAGCACAGATACGCAGTATTTT.

There are many counts of this clonotype. The V and J genes are TRBV7-2 and TRBJ2-7; D gene unclear. The germline gives CDR1 SGHTA, CDR2 FQGNSA. The CDR3 is 13 amino acids. V lost 1 base to trimming and J lost 2 bases, with 6 bases between them. CDR3 protein: CASSLGSPYEQYF. The DNA of the CDR3 is TGTGCCAGCAGCTTAGGGTCCCCCTACGAGCAGTACTTC.

This clonotype has ten or more counts. The rearrangement joins TRBV7-9 to TRBJ1-3; D not certain. The CDR3 sequence is 17 residues long. Trimming removed 1 base at V and 0 bases at J, with 13 bases between. Germline V gene lookup returns CDR1 SEHNR and CDR2 FQNEAQ (reference sequence). CDR3 region: CASSLGPEPSSGNTIYF. DNA for the CDR3: TGTGCCAGCAGCTTAGGTCCAGAGCCCTCCTCTGGAAACACCATATATTTT.

This clonotype was observed a few times. The gene calls are TRBV5-4 and TRBJ2-1, with 8 bases lining up with TRBD2. The CDR3 contains 15 residues. Germline CDR1 reads SGHNT; CDR2 reads YYREEE (reference sequence). V shed 0 bases, J shed 1 base, and the junction held 0 bases outside the gene matches. The CDR3 here is CASSLGGRSYNEQFF. Here the CDR3 DNA reads TGTGCCAGCAGCTTGGGCGGGAGGTCCTACAATGAGCAGTTCTTC.

This clonotype has a count of ten or more. Likely a read error: the CDR3 ends without its conserved phenylalanine or tryptophan. This chain links TRBV24-1 with TRBJ2-1, with 10 bases aligning to TRBD1. V lost 0 bases to trimming and J lost 8 bases; unmatched junction nucleotides: 3. The CDR3 sequence is 15 residues long. In germline, CDR1 is KGHDR, CDR2 SFDVKD. This CDR3 is CATSDLGGQGDEQFL. For the CDR3, the DNA is TGTGCCACCAGTGATTTGGGCGGACAGGGGGATGAGCAGTTCTTG.

In its sample, this clonotype was seen many times. This chain uses TRBV30 with TRBJ2-1; TRBD2 matches 9 bases. Germline trimming cut 2 bases from V and 10 bases from J; bases unmatched to any gene: 6. This CDR3 region has 13 residues. Germline V gene sequence: CDR1 GTSNPN, CDR2 SVGIG (reference sequence). The CDR3 sequence is CAWSWREGHEQFF. The CDR3 DNA reads TGTGCCTGGAGTTGGCGGGAGGGTCACGAGCAGTTCTTC.

In this sample, this clonotype turned up many times. This chain links TRBV27 with TRBJ1-4; TRBD1 agrees at 9 bases. J was trimmed by 2 bases and V by 3 bases; bases with no gene match: 7. The CDR3 runs 17 residues. Per the germline V gene, CDR1 is MNHEY and CDR2 is SMNVEV (reference sequence). The DNA for the CDR3 is TGTGCCAGCAGTTTTACGGGACAGGGCGCGACTAATGAAAAACTGTTTTTT. It is translated as CASSFTGQGATNEKLFF.